This TCR beta chain was retrieved from a study of CD8+ T cells in alopecia areata. Across the whole study: Oral tofacitinib, 5 to 10 mg twice daily, was given in an open-label trial.

This clone was recorded only once. The antigen is undetermined. RNA extraction was followed by reverse transcription into cDNA, which acted as the sequencing template. The repertoire was sequenced with immunoSEQ multiplex PCR; TCRdb's copy has only in-frame clones and lacks some. The data show around 160,000 clones, about 60% seen once. Trimming took off 5 bases at V and 3 bases at J, with 13 bases between the two ends. CDR1 and CDR2 from the germline V gene are MNHNS and SASEGT. There are 14 residues in the CDR3. Findings of the study overall: A single nonresponder leaves the baseline CD8+ expansion link to response uncertain. Sequencing of scalp samples also includes resident alphabeta T cells from normal skin.

The sample's treatment: oral pan-JAK inhibitor, 5-10 mg twice daily. Lesional scalp punch biopsies and peripheral blood came from alopecia areata patients. The specimen comprised CD4+ T cells sorted from blood, sampled at week 24, from a patient treated with tofacitinib. This sequence joins TRBV6-1 and TRBJ2-5; TRBD1 might be the D (6 bases). This clonotype was obtained from a human donor with alopecia areata. The CDR3 nucleotides are TGTGCCAGCAGTTTGTGGGACAAGAAAGAGACCCAGTACTTC. Encoded protein: CASSLWDKKETQYF.